These 9 T cell receptor beta chains share one sample of origin, sequenced in a study of cytomegalovirus exposure and HLA in healthy donors. Some clones are missing from TCRdb's copy, which holds only in-frame ones; the method was immunoSEQ multiplex PCR. In the table there are approximately 100,000 clones, roughly 87% of which are singletons. Sequenced material: PBMCs. These receptors all stem from a man between 18 and 35 years old in good health and CMV-seropositive.

J is TRBJ2-1 and V is TRBV7-2, with TRBD2 matching over 9 bases. Germline CDR1 SGHTA, CDR2 FQGNSA. V dropped 0 bases and J dropped 8; count of bases not matched to a gene: 11. CDR3 length equals 17 residues. CDR3 DNA sequence: TGTGCCAGCAGCTTAGCGTCTCTAGCGGGAAAGACCGATGAGCAGTTCTTC. It translates to CASSLASLAGKTDEQFF.

The V gene is TRBV5-4, the J gene TRBJ2-1, with a weak D call TRBD1 (5 bases). Trimming left V 4 bases short and J 5 bases short, with 7 bases between. This CDR3 spans 12 amino acids. Germline loops: CDR1 SGHNT, CDR2 YYREEE (reference sequence). CDR3 sequence: CASSTGNNEQFF. The DNA for the CDR3 is TGTGCCAGCAGCACAGGAAACAATGAGCAGTTCTTC.

V and J are TRBV7-9 and TRBJ1-1; weak D call: TRBD1 (6 bases). Germline V gene lookup returns CDR1 SEHNR and CDR2 FQNEAQ (reference sequence). The V and J ends lost 2 bases and 1 base respectively, with 8 bases between them. CDR3 length equals 14 residues. CDR3 in DNA: TGTGCCAGCAGCTTATCAGGGGCGAACACTGAAGCTTTCTTT. Translating gives CASSLSGANTEAFF.

The V and J genes are TRBV11-2 and TRBJ1-1; the D gene is possibly TRBD1 (6 bases). Germline V gives CDR1 SGHAT, CDR2 FQNNGV. Trimming cost V 5 bases and J 2 bases, with 18 bases left between them. The CDR3 runs to 16 residues. CDR3 in amino acids: CASSIVPGHPNTEAFF. CDR3 sequence (DNA): TGTGCCAGCAGCATAGTCCCGGGACACCCAAACACTGAAGCTTTCTTT.

The V and J genes are TRBV6-5 and TRBJ1-2, with a tentative D call TRBD1 (5 bases). The germline V gene has CDR1 MNHEY and CDR2 SVGAGI. The CDR3 is 14 amino acids. V was pared by 3 bases and J by 3 bases, with 11 bases between. The CDR3 nucleotides read TGTGCCAGCAGTTATTCTCCAGGGCACTATGGCTACACCTTC. Its protein is CASSYSPGHYGYTF.

This chain joins TRBV9 and TRBJ2-6; D might be TRBD1 (5 bases). The CDR3 contains 15 residues. Germline V gene data show CDR1 as SGDLS and CDR2 as YYNGEE. Trimming pared 2 bases from V and 4 bases from J, leaving 10 bases between. Here the CDR3 reads CASSVTADGANVLTF. The CDR3 region has the DNA TGTGCCAGCAGCGTGACAGCCGACGGGGCCAACGTCCTGACTTTC. The full variable domain, completed using reference TRBV9 and TRBJ2-6, is DSGVTQTPKHLITATGQRVTLRCSPRSGDLSVYWYQQSLDQGLQFLIQYYNGEERAKGNILERFSAQQFPDLHSELNLSSLELGDSALYFCASSVTADGANVLTFGAGSRLTVL.

This clone was observed once. The chain recombines TRBV7-2 with TRBJ2-3, with D perhaps matching TRBD2 (5 bases). The CDR3 totals 14 residues. V lost 1 base and J lost 3, with 8 bases in between. Germline CDR1 SGHTA, CDR2 FQGNSA. The CDR3 loop reads CASSLDLATDTQYF. As DNA, the CDR3 is TGTGCCAGCAGCTTAGATCTAGCTACAGATACGCAGTATTTT.

This clone was recorded a few times. The chain joins TRBV5-1 to TRBJ2-7; D is undetermined. Trimming cost V 4 bases and J 7 bases, with 12 bases left between them. This CDR3 has 12 amino acids. CDR1 is SGHRS, CDR2 YFSETQ, per germline. This chain's CDR3 is CASSRDEDEQYF. The CDR3 DNA sequence: TGCGCCAGCAGCCGCGACGAGGATGAGCAGTACTTC. The full variable domain, with the rest looked up from reference TRBV5-1 and TRBJ2-7, is KAGVTQTPRYLIKTRGQQVTLSCSPISGHRSVSWYQQTPGQGLQFLFEYFSETQRNKGNFPGRFSGRQFSNSRSEMNVSTLELGDSALYLCASSRDEDEQYFGPGTRLTVT.

CDR3 nucleotides: TGTGCCAGTAGTATCAGGGGCTCTGGGGCCAACGTCCTGACTTTC. It is translated as CASSIRGSGANVLTF. The J gene is TRBJ2-6, the V gene TRBV19, with D perhaps TRBD1 (6 bases). V was cut by 3 bases and J by 0 bases, with 6 bases left in between. CDR3 length: 15 amino acids. The germline V gene encodes CDR1 LNHDA and CDR2 SQIVND (reference sequence).